Here is one TCR beta chain with its context. This clonotype was observed many times. The antigen it binds to is not known. One base away there is no much larger clone; base qualities are not given. The treatment or condition label here, explained by the study, means: live attenuated yellow fever vaccine strain. Two biological replicates of bulk PBMCs were collected at each blood-draw timepoint. PBMCs were isolated from peripheral blood using a standard Ficoll-Paque protocol. RNA was extracted with TriZol from bulk PBMCs, CD4 and CD8 fractions, and dextramer-positive and dextramer-negative fractions. Compared with germline, V lacks 4 bases and J lacks 6 bases; bases without a gene match: 10. Reading from cysteine to phenylalanine, the CDR3 counts 15 amino acids. The read is trimmed to its CDR3 DNA, 45 bases read in frame from base 1. CDR1 and CDR2, per the germline V gene, are SGHRS and YFSETQ. Instrument on record: Illumina NovaSeq 6000. Synthesis of TCR cDNA relied on 5'RACE template switching, a step that introduced a universal primer site along with unique molecular identifiers. cDNA synthesis was primed from both the TCR alpha and TCR beta constant segments. Library amplification involved two PCR steps, and the second step added sample barcodes and sequencing adapters. Sequencing of the libraries was done on either Illumina HiSeq 2500 (2x100 bp) or NovaSeq (2x150 bp). In the original analysis: Demultiplexing of reads and collapsing into UMI consensus sequences were performed with MIGEC, and V(D)J alignment was carried out with MiXCR. Clonotypes responding to the vaccine were identified with edgeR on replicate PBMC samples, with the criteria of FDR below 0.01 and a log2 fold change above 5 up to day 15. Each bulk clonotype was labeled CD4 or CD8 based on which sequenced repertoire, CD4 or CD8, contained the clonotype at higher abundance. TCRdb applied fastp at Q25 and MiXCR to the public reads, then kept only in-frame beta chains. Merged by CDR3 protein, the rows form single entries marked with the most common genes and DNA. The V and J calls come from TCRdb's annotation, not from the publication. The sample includes some 240,000 distinct CDR3 sequences, with more than 3.5% observed a single time. Clones ranked in the top ten supply about 19% of the sample.

This sample was included in a study of T cells after yellow fever vaccination (dated by TCRdb to about 2019). The study in broad terms: The SMART-Seq v4 Ultra Low Input RNA kit was used to prepare libraries from fractions with low cell numbers. To track T-cell clones before and after primary and booster YFV17D yellow fever vaccination, bulk TCR alpha and beta repertoires were sequenced longitudinally. Two healthy male donors, one aged 18 to 30 and one aged 30 to 39 years, were included in the cohort. Blood was drawn at multiple timepoints before and after primary and secondary immunization, with bulk PBMC replicates and cell subsets isolated. Here is what the overall study found, with its caveats: The secondary T-cell response was weaker than the primary response but faster, peaking on day 5 instead of day 15. After the booster, most clones that had expanded after primary vaccination were detected again (around 95% of CD4 and 88% of CD8), suggesting broad maintenance of memory. Because abundant contaminating clonotypes from the bulk population could be contained in FACS-sorted repertoires, computational filtering was required. Because the study included only a couple of donors, the extent to which the findings can be generalized is limited. A small fraction of clonotypes appeared in both the CD4 and CD8 compartments, likely as a result of convergent recombination.

The receptor was derived from a man aged 18 to 30 who received the YFV17D yellow fever vaccine. The chain is encoded by TRBV5-1 joined to TRBJ1-2; the junction holds 9 bases that match TRBD1. This material consisted of PBMCs, taken 15 days after the yellow fever booster vaccination. The sequenced DNA is TGCGCCAGCAGCCGACTCACAGGGGGCTCTGATGGCTACACCTTC. It translates as CASSRLTGGSDGYTF. Reference TRBV5-1 and TRBJ1-2 genes cover what lies past the CDR3, so the full variable domain is KAGVTQTPRYLIKTRGQQVTLSCSPISGHRSVSWYQQTPGQGLQFLFEYFSETQRNKGNFPGRFSGRQFSNSRSEMNVSTLELGDSALYLCASSRLTGGSDGYTFGSGTRLTVV.